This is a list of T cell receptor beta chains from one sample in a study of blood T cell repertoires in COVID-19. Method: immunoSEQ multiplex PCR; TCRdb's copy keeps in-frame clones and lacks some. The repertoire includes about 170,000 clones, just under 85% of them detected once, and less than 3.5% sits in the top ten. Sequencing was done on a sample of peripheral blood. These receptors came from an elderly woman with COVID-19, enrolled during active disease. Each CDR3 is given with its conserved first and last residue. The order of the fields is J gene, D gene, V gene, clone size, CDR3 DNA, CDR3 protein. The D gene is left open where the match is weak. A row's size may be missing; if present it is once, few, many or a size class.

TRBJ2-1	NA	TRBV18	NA	TGTGCCAGCTCCAGGGGGGCCGGATACAATGAGCAGTTCTTC	CASSRGAGYNEQFF
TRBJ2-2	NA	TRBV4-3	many	TGCGCCAGCAGCCACGGGGAGAACACCGGGGAGCTGTTTTTT	CASSHGENTGELFF
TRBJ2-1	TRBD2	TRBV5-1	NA	TGCGCCAGCAGCTTCTCGCGGGGGTGGGACAATGAGCAGTTCTTC	CASSFSRGWDNEQFF
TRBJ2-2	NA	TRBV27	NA	TGTGCCAGCAGTCAAAGGGGGGGACGCACCGGGGAGCTGTTTTTT	CASSQRGGRTGELFF
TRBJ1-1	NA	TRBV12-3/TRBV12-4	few	TGTGCCAGCAGGACCGGACAGTTGACTGAAGCTTTCTTT	CASRTGQLTEAFF
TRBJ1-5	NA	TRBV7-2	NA	TGTGCCAGCAGCCGAGACTGGGATCAGCCCCAGCATTTT	CASSRDWDQPQHF
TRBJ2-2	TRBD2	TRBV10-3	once	TGTGCCATCAGTGAGCCCGCTTTGCGGGGGGTCACCGGGGAGCTGTTTTTT	CAISEPALRGVTGELFF
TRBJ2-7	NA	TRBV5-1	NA	TGCGCCAGCAGCTTCCGTTACGAGCAGTACTTC	CASSFRYEQYF
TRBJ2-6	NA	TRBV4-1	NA	TGCGCCAGCAGCCAAGAAGGCAGGGTAGGTGGGGCCAACGTCCTGACTTTC	CASSQEGRVGGANVLTF
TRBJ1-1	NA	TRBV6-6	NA	TGTGCCAGCAGTTCTCCGGGGAACACTGAAGCTTTCTTT	CASSSPGNTEAFF
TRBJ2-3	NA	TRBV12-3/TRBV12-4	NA	TGTGCCAGCACCACTAGAGGCGCAGATACGCAGTATTTT	CASTTRGADTQYF
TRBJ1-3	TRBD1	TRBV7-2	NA	TGTGCCAGCAGCCCACAGGGGGGGGGTCGTGGAAACACCATATATTTT	CASSPQGGGRGNTIYF
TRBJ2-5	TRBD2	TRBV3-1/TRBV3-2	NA	TGTGCCAGCAGCCGCGGGGGAGCGGAGACCCAGTACTTC	CASSRGGAETQYF
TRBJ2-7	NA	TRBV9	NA	TGTGCCAGCAGCGTGAGTCCTGACTCCTACGAGCAGTACTTC	CASSVSPDSYEQYF
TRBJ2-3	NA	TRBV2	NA	TGTGCCAGCAAGCTCAGGGGCACAGATACGCAGTATTTT	CASKLRGTDTQYF
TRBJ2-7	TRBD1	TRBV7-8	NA	TGTGCCAGCAGGCGACGACAGGGGAGCTCCTACGAGCAGTACTTC	CASRRRQGSSYEQYF
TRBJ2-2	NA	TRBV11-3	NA	TGTGCCAGCAGCTTAGATAGCACTAGTGGGACCGGGGAGCTGTTTTTT	CASSLDSTSGTGELFF
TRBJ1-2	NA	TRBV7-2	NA	TGTGCCAGCAGCTTAGGAGCAGGCCAAAACTATGGCTACACCTTC	CASSLGAGQNYGYTF
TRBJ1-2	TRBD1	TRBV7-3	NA	TGTGCCAGCAGCCCGACAGGGAACCTTCTAGGCTACACCTTC	CASSPTGNLLGYTF
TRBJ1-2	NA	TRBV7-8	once	TGTGCCAGCAGCTTAGAGTCGTCGGTGAGTGGCTACACCTTC	CASSLESSVSGYTF
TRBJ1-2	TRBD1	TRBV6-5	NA	TGTGCCAGCAGTTACACTGGGACAGGGGGCTCTGGCTACACCTTC	CASSYTGTGGSGYTF
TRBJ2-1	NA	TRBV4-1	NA	TGCGCCAGCAGCCAAGAACTCAAGGCGGGGCTAAAGAATGAGCAGTTCTTC	CASSQELKAGLKNEQFF
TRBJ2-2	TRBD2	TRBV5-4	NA	TGTGCCAGCAGCCGTCTGCGGGGGGGCCTAGCCGGGGAGCTGTTTTTT	CASSRLRGGLAGELFF
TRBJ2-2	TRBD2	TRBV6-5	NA	TGTGCCAGCAGACCTCCTAGCGGGGTGGCCGGGGAGCTGTTTTTT	CASRPPSGVAGELFF
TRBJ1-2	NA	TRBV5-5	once	TGTGCCAGCACTACCAGGAACATCCTTAACTATGGCTACACCTTC	CASTTRNILNYGYTF
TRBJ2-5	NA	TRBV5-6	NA	TGTGCCAGCAGCTTTACATTTCAAGAGACCCAGTACTTC	CASSFTFQETQYF
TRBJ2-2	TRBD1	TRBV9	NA	TGTGCCAGCAGCGTCGGCGCAGGGGGCGGGACCGGGGAGCTGTTTTTT	CASSVGAGGGTGELFF
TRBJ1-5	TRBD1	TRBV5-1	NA	TGCGCCAGCAGCCAGGACAGGGGTGCTAATCAGCCCCAGCATTTT	CASSQDRGANQPQHF
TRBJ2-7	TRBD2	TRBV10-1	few	TGCGCCAGCTCCCGGGCGGGACTAGCGGACGAGCAGTACTTC	CASSRAGLADEQYF
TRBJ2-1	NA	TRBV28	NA	TGTGCCAGCAGTTTACCCGCCAGCAATGAGCAGTTCTTC	CASSLPASNEQFF